A selection of T cell receptor beta chains follows, all from one sample in a study of early T cells in non-severe SARS-CoV-2 infection. MiXCR was run by TCRdb on the 5' RACE reads, yielding one entry per CDR3 protein. The table lists roughly 55,000 distinct CDR3 sequences, about 15% of them singletons. Sequencing was performed on whole blood, taken at baseline. These receptor sequences come from an adult who was a healthcare worker with PCR-confirmed SARS-CoV-2 infection or an uninfected control (not recorded which). The CDR3 runs from the conserved cysteine through the conserved F or W.

j_call	v_call	cdr3_aa
TRBJ2-2	TRBV20-1	CSARRKRELNTGELFF
TRBJ2-2	TRBV9	CASSVASLQGGTGELFF
TRBJ1-5	TRBV6-1	CASSKGQPQHF
TRBJ2-7	TRBV3-1	CASSPVAGTGTYEQYF
TRBJ2-3	TRBV28	CASSLPAGGTDTQYF
TRBJ1-1	TRBV29-1	CSVEGDQGGVEAFF
TRBJ1-2	TRBV5-8	CASSLASSASYGYTF
TRBJ2-1	TRBV6-6	CASTGSYNEQFF
TRBJ2-1	TRBV5-1	CASSLYGSGDLQQFF
TRBJ2-3	TRBV6-6	CASTLRGDESDTQYF
TRBJ2-1	TRBV11-2	CASSLMDEQFF
TRBJ1-1	TRBV10-1	CASSEGRLNTEAFF
TRBJ1-2	TRBV7-9	CASSLISGRVDYTF
TRBJ2-2	TRBV12-3/TRBV12-4	CASSSPWRGTGELFF
TRBJ1-6	TRBV20-1	CSASSTPHRYNSPLHF
TRBJ2-5	TRBV12-3/TRBV12-4	CASSSGLAGQETQYF
TRBJ1-1	TRBV12-3/TRBV12-4	CASSSRRTEAFF
TRBJ1-1	TRBV7-9	CASNYPGGRGNTEAFF
TRBJ1-4	TRBV29-1	CSVKQGGGEKLFF
TRBJ2-5	TRBV12-3/TRBV12-4	CASSPQGLGRETQYF
TRBJ2-7	TRBV14	CASSQAGVEQYF
TRBJ1-5	TRBV4-2	CASRAQASSNQPQHF
TRBJ2-3	TRBV5-1	CASSLGRGPTDTQYF
TRBJ1-5	TRBV12-3/TRBV12-4	CASSQENQPQHF